This TCR beta chain was recovered during a study of T cell changes during pregnancy in multiple sclerosis. Clones were read by immunoSEQ multiplex PCR, and TCRdb kept only the in-frame ones, dropping some. The repertoire consists of approximately 92,000 clones, with approximately 93% occurring once and the leading ten covering 0.99%. Deletions cut 1 base from V and 5 bases from J, with 13 bases between. Germline CDR1 is LGHNA and CDR2 is YNFKEQ. The CDR3 consists of 15 residues. V and J are TRBV4-2 and TRBJ2-3; a possible D gene is TRBD2 (6 bases). The sample consisted of peripheral blood, taken after pregnancy. This sequence originates from a female donor with multiple sclerosis, enrolled in a pregnancy study. CDR3 protein: CASSQVARREDTQYF. Here the CDR3 DNA reads TGTGCCAGCAGCCAAGTAGCGAGGAGGGAAGATACGCAGTATTTT.